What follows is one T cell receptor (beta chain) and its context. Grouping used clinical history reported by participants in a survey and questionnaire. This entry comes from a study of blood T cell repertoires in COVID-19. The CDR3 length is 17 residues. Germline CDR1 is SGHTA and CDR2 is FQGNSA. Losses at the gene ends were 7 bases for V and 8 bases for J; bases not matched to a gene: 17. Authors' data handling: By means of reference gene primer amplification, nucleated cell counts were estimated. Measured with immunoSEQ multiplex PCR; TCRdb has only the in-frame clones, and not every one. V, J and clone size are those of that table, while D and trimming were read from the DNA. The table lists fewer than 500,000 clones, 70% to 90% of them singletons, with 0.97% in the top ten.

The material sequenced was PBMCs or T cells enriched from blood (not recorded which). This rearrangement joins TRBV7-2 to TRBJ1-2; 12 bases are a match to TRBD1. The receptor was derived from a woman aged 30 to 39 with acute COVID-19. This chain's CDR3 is CASTLLGTGGARGGYTF. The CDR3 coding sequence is TGTGCCAGCACCCTTTTGGGGACAGGGGGCGCGAGGGGAGGCTACACCTTC. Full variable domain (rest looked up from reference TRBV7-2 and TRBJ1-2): GAGVSQSPSNKVTEKGKDVELRCDPISGHTALYWYRQSLGQGLEFLIYFQGNSAPDKSGLPSDRFSAERTGGSVSTLTIQRTQQEDSAVYLCASTLLGTGGARGGYTFGSGTRLTVV.